The rows below give T cell receptor beta chains drawn from one sample of a study of cytomegalovirus exposure and HLA in healthy donors. Generated by immunoSEQ multiplex PCR, the TCRdb table keeps only in-frame clones and is missing some. The sample holds approximately 130,000 clones. Input material: PBMCs. Source of these receptors: an older woman in good health and CMV-seronegative. CDR3s leave out the opening cysteine and the closing phenylalanine or tryptophan.

j_call v_call cdr3_aa
TRBJ1-1 TRBV5-1 ASSLATGDNTEAF
TRBJ2-5 TRBV18 ASSPPNSEETQY
TRBJ2-3 TRBV28 ASSSPARGGRGDTQY
TRBJ1-1 TRBV18 ASSPLGQVNTEAF
NA TRBV2 ARGQGAYEQY
TRBJ1-1 TRBV28 ASSLEMTGGSYNTEAF
TRBJ1-5 TRBV7-9 ASSSEVSGEGQPQH
TRBJ1-1 TRBV5-1 ASSFTGDTEAF
TRBJ2-5 TRBV4-1 ASRQDRFQETQY
TRBJ1-1 TRBV9 ASSPYMGQLNTEAF
TRBJ2-7 TRBV7-8 ASSLRAGYHEQY
TRBJ2-7 TRBV28 ASSHYRAGNYEQY
TRBJ2-1 TRBV5-1 ASSTLRTSGNEGTQF
TRBJ1-5 TRBV6-1 ASREGGTGLGQPQH
TRBJ2-1 TRBV2 ASSESLAGGRWRF
TRBJ1-5 TRBV4-2 ASSQGVGTGNYSNQPQH
TRBJ1-5 TRBV19 ASSFFARGDQPQH
TRBJ2-3 TRBV5-4 ASSLQLAADTQY
TRBJ2-3 TRBV6-4 ASSLGLAATDTQY
TRBJ2-1 TRBV29-1 SVGDYSYEQF
TRBJ2-6 TRBV30 AWSVQGAGANVLT
TRBJ2-5 TRBV5-1 ASSLGQGWETQY
TRBJ2-7 TRBV15 ATSRSRGPYEQY
TRBJ2-1 TRBV5-1 ASSFREGNNEQF
TRBJ2-7 TRBV28 ASTQGLGSYEQY
TRBJ2-7 TRBV5-4 ASSLGVLVAPHEQY
TRBJ2-5 TRBV18 ASSPPGLASGFQETQY
TRBJ2-2 TRBV5-1 ASSLQGQDGELF
TRBJ2-5 TRBV5-1 ASSLDLAGQETQY
TRBJ1-2 TRBV7-3 ASSPGQGYGYT
TRBJ2-1 TRBV9 ASSVREVEYNEQF
TRBJ2-5 TRBV7-7 ASSPKPPSQGSGTQY
TRBJ2-2 TRBV2 ASSEVAVNTGELF
TRBJ2-7 TRBV5-4 ASSIRQGKGDEQY
TRBJ2-2 TRBV15 ATRSGAKTGELF
TRBJ1-4 TRBV5-1 ASSFTGDGEKLF
TRBJ1-5 TRBV19 ASSTYRGHQPQH
TRBJ2-7 TRBV6-1 ASGKTGSYEQY
TRBJ2-1 TRBV28 ASSPHKDTGEQF
TRBJ2-7 TRBV4-1 ASSLRDRGSDRPDTKQY
TRBJ2-1 TRBV27 ASSSLAGGSYNEQF
TRBJ2-4 TRBV7-9 ASTRLAGGLDIQY
TRBJ2-7 TRBV28 ASSPGTGDYEQY
TRBJ1-5 TRBV19 ASSQRGNQPQH
TRBJ2-7 TRBV6-5 ASRWDSGTYEQY
TRBJ1-5 TRBV21-1 ASIQQPGTGGAKGNQPQH
TRBJ1-1 TRBV28 ASSLPGRAGDLEG
TRBJ1-2 TRBV5-1 ASSLTGQGMDGYT
TRBJ1-2 TRBV7-8 ASSLPPGQNYGYT
TRBJ2-7 TRBV18 ASSIRQGYEQY
TRBJ1-2 TRBV5-6 ASSLWTSGESNGYT
TRBJ2-1 TRBV18 ASSPMTGQGMNEQF
TRBJ2-5 TRBV27 ASSPLRSGGAGWETQY
TRBJ2-7 TRBV6-1 ASSDPGLAGAVQY